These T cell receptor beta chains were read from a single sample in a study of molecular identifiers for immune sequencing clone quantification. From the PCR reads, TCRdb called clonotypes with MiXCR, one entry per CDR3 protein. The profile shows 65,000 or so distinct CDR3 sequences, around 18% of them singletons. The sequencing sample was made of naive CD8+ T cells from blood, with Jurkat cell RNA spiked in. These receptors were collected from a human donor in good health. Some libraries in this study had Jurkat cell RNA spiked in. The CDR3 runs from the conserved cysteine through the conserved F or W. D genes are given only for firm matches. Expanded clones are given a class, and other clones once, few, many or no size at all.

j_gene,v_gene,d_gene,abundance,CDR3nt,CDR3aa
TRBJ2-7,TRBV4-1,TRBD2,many,TGCGCCAGCAGCCTACCGGGACTAGGGATCTCCGAGCAGTACTTC,CASSLPGLGISEQYF
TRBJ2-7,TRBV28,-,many,TGTGCCAGCAACAACCTGGGCAGCTCCTACGAGCAGTACTTC,CASNNLGSSYEQYF
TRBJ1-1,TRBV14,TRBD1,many,TGTGCCAGCAAAGGACAGGGGGACCCTGAAGCTTTCTTT,CASKGQGDPEAFF
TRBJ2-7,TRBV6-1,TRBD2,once,TGTGCCAGCAGTGACACTAGCGGGAGCCCCTACGAGCAGTACTTC,CASSDTSGSPYEQYF
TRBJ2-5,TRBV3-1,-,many,TGTGCCAGCAGCCAAACGGTAGAGACCCAGTACTTC,CASSQTVETQYF
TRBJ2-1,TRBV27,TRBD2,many,TGTGCCAGCAGTTTATTGGCGGGAGAGGGGTACAATGAGCAGTTCTTC,CASSLLAGEGYNEQFF
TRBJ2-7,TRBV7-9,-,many,TGTGCCAGCAGCCCCGGGGCCTATTACGCCTACGAGCAGTACTTC,CASSPGAYYAYEQYF
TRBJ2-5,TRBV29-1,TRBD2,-,TGCAGCGTTTTCGGATGGGGACTAGCGGGAGAGCAAGAGACCCAGTACTTC,CSVFGWGLAGEQETQYF
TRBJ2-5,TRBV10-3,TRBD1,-,TGTACCGTCAGCGGACCCGGGACAGGGGTCCAAGAGACCCAGTACTTC,CTVSGPGTGVQETQYF
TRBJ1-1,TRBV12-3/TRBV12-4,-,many,TGTGCCAGCAGTTTGGACAGCCTATGGGCTTTCTTT,CASSLDSLWAFF
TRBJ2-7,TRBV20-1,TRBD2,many,TGCAGTGCAAACCCAGCGCTAGCGGGAGACATGTACGAGCAGTACTTC,CSANPALAGDMYEQYF
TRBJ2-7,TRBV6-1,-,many,TGTGCCACAGAGGGAAGTCGCTCCTACGAGCAGTACTTC,CATEGSRSYEQYF
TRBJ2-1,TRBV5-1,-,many,TGCGCCAGCAGCTTGGGCCGCGAGCAGTTCTTC,CASSLGREQFF
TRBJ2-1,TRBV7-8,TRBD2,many,TGTGCCAGCAGCTCGGGGCTAGCGGGAGGGTCCCATGAGCAGTTCTTC,CASSSGLAGGSHEQFF
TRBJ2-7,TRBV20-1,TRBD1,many,TGCAGTGCTAGAGGGTCCTCCGACAGGGGTCCAACCTGGCACGAGCAGTACTTC,CSARGSSDRGPTWHEQYF
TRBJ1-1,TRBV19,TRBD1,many,TGTGCCAGTAGAACGACAGGGTACAACACTGAAGCTTTCTTT,CASRTTGYNTEAFF
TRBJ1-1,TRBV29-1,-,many,TGCAGCGTTGAAGAGGCGACAGCCATGAACACTGAAGCTTTCTTT,CSVEEATAMNTEAFF
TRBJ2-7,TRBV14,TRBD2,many,TGTGCCAGCAGCCATACGGGAGGGCCTTACGAGCAGTACTTC,CASSHTGGPYEQYF
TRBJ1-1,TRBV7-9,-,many,TGTGCCAGCAGCTCGTTGGGGGACCCGGCTGAAGCTTTCTTT,CASSSLGDPAEAFF
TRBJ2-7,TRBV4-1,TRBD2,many,TGCGCCAGCAGCCAAGGTGCGGGAGTTTTATACGAGCAGTACTTC,CASSQGAGVLYEQYF
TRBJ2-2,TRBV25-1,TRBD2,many,TGTGCCAGCAGTGACACACTAGCGGCGAACACCGGGGAGCTGTTTTTT,CASSDTLAANTGELFF
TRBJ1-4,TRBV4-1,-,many,TGCGCCAGCAGCCAAGAGCTGGCTCCCCTCCCGTTTTTT,CASSQELAPLPFF
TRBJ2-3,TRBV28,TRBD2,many,TGTGCCAGCAGTTTCCGGAGTCTGCTAGCGGGATTATCGGATACGCAGTATTTT,CASSFRSLLAGLSDTQYF
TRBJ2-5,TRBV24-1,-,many,TGTGCCACCAGTGATTGGGGGACGGATGGATCTGGGGAGACCCAGTACTTC,CATSDWGTDGSGETQYF
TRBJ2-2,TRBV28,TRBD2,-,TGTGCCAGCAGTTTCCGACTAGCACTCGGGGAGCTGTTTTTT,CASSFRLALGELFF
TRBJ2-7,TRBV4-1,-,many,TGCGCCAGCAGCACACAGCCACCCTACGAGCAGTACTTC,CASSTQPPYEQYF
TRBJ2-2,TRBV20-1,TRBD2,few,TGCAGTGCTAGACCGGGAGGGCCTGCCGGGGAGCTGTTTTTT,CSARPGGPAGELFF
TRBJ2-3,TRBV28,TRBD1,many,TGTGCCAGCAGTGCACAGGGGGAGAAACTCACAGATACGCAGTATTTT,CASSAQGEKLTDTQYF
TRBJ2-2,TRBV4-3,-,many,TGCGCCAGCAGCCAAGATATTGGCGGAGTTGCCGGGGAGCTGTTTTTT,CASSQDIGGVAGELFF
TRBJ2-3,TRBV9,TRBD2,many,TGTGCCAGCCGGAGCGGGAGGGGAACAGATACGCAGTATTTT,CASRSGRGTDTQYF
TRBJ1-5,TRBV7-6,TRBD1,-,TGTGCCAGCAGCTTAGGACAGGGAGGTAGCAATCAGCCCCAGCATTTT,CASSLGQGGSNQPQHF
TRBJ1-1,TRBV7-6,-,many,TGTGCCAGCGGGGGGCGAGGCACTGAAGCTTTCTTT,CASGGRGTEAFF
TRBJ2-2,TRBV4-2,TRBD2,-,TGTGCCAGCAGCCAATACGGCCAGGGATTAGTAGCGGGAGGCAACACCGGGGAGCTGTTTTTT,CASSQYGQGLVAGGNTGELFF
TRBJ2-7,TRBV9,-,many,TGTGCCAGCAGCCCCAACGGTTACGAGCAGTACTTC,CASSPNGYEQYF
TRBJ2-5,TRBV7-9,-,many,TGTGCCAGCAGCTTAGTGAATCTCGCTCAAGAGACCCAGTACTTC,CASSLVNLAQETQYF
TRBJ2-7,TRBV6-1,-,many,TGTGCCAGCAGTGAACAAGGACAGTTCTACGAGCAGTACTTC,CASSEQGQFYEQYF
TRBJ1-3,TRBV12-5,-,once,TGTGCTAGTGGTTTTAGTATAGCTAGCTCTGGAAACGCCATATATTTT,CASGFSIASSGNAIYF
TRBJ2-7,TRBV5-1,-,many,TGCGCCAGCAGCTTGTATGGTCGGGTAGCGGCAACCTACGAGCAGTACTTC,CASSLYGRVAATYEQYF
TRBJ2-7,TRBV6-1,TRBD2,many,TGTGCCAGCAGTCCACTAGCGGGGCCCTACGAGCAGTACTTC,CASSPLAGPYEQYF
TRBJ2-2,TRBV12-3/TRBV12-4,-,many,TGTGCCAGCACCGCCCTGGCAGGGGAGACCACCGGGGAGCTGTTTTTT,CASTALAGETTGELFF
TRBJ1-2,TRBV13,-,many,TGTGCCAGCAGCTTTGGGACTACTAACTATGGCTACACCTTC,CASSFGTTNYGYTF
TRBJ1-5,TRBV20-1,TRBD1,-,TGCAGTGCCTCGTATGGGACAGAAGCAAATCAGCCCCAGCATTTT,CSASYGTEANQPQHF
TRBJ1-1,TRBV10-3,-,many,TGTGCCCCGCCCGTTGCGAACACTGAAGCTTTCTTT,CAPPVANTEAFF
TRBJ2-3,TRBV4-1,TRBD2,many,TGCGCCAGCAGCCAAGATGGGTCGGCGGGAGTGACAGATACGCAGTATTTT,CASSQDGSAGVTDTQYF
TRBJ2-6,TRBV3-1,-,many,TGTGCCAGCAGCCAAGAGGAGGTGGACCCTGGGGCCAACGTCCTGACTTTC,CASSQEEVDPGANVLTF
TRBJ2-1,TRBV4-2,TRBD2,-,TGTGCCAGCAGCCAGTACACCCCGGGACTAGGGGACAATGAGCAGTTCTTC,CASSQYTPGLGDNEQFF
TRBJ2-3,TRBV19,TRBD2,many,TGTGCCAGTAGTATGAGCGGGACTAGCACAGATACGCAGTATTTT,CASSMSGTSTDTQYF
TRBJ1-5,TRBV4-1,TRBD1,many,TGCGCCAGCAGCCTGGGGGACAGGGAACGCCAGCCCCAGCATTTT,CASSLGDRERQPQHF
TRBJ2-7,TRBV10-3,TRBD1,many,TGTGCCATCCGGGGACAGGGCGTCTCCTACGAGCAGTACTTC,CAIRGQGVSYEQYF
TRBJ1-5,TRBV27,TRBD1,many,TGTGCCAGCAGCCCAAAGGGGGCCTCGAAGCCCCAGCATTTT,CASSPKGASKPQHF
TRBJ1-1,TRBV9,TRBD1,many,TGTGCCAGCAGCGTAGGGGGACAGGGGGCGCGGAACACTGAAGCTTTCTTT,CASSVGGQGARNTEAFF
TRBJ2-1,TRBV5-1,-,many,TGCGCCAGCAGCTTGTACGGTTCTACGGGAGTCGGTACGAATGAGCAGTTCTTC,CASSLYGSTGVGTNEQFF
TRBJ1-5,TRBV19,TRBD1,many,TGTGCCAGTAGAATCGTGGCAGGGGGTGGTCAGCCCCAGCATTTT,CASRIVAGGGQPQHF
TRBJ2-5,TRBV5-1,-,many,TGCGCCAGCAGCTTTGAACAGGGATCCATCCCAGTTCAACGAGATTACTTC,CASSFEQGSIPVQRDYF
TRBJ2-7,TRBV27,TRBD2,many,TGTGCCAGCAGTTTAATAGGTAGCGGGAGGTCGTACTTC,CASSLIGSGRSYF
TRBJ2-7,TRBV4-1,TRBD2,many,TGCGCCAGCAGCCCAGCGGGAGGGGCCTACGAGCAGTACTTC,CASSPAGGAYEQYF
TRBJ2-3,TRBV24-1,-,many,TGTGCCACCAGTGATCCCTGGGATACGCAGTATTTT,CATSDPWDTQYF
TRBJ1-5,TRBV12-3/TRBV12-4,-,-,TGTGCCAGCAGTTACGGGGGGCGTGGTGTTGGTCAGCCCCAGCATTTT,CASSYGGRGVGQPQHF
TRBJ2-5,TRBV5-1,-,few,TGCGCCAGCAGCTTGCCTAATAGCGGCCAAGAGACCCAGCACTTC,CASSLPNSGQETQHF
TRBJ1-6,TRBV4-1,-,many,TGCGCCAGCAGTCTTAAGGAACTTCCTCTGGGTTCGGGTATTAATTCACCCCTCCACTTT,CASSLKELPLGSGINSPLHF